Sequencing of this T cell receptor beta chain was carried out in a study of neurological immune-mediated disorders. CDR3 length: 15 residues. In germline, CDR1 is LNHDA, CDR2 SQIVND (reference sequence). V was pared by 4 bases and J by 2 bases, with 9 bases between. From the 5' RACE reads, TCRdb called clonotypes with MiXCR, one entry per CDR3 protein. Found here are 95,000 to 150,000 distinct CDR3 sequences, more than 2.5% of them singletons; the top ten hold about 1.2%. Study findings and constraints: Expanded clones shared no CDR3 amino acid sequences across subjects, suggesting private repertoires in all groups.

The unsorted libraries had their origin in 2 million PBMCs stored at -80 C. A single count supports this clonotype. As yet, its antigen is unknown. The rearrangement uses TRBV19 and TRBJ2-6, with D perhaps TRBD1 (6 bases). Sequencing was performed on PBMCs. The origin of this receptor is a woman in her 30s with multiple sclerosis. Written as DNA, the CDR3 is TGTGCCAGTAGTACTTCAGGGGCTGGGGCCAACGTCCTGACTTTC. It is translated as CASSTSGAGANVLTF.